One sample yielded the 24 T cell receptor beta chains listed below, sequenced in a study of T cells expressing NK-cell markers. TCRdb derives one entry per CDR3 protein from the 5' RACE reads, leaving out DNA. This repertoire includes a few hundred thousand distinct CDR3 sequences. The sequenced material came from blood T cells: a sorted CD56 or NKG2C T cell subset, CD4+ or CD8+ T cells, or bulk PBMC T cells (not recorded which). These receptors were taken from a young man in good health.

The chain carries TRBV30 and TRBJ2-2; TCRdb's D call of TRBD1 is untestable without DNA. This CDR3 region has 14 residues. The germline V gene encodes CDR1 GTSNPN and CDR2 SVGIG (reference sequence). The CDR3 loop is CAWSPGQILGELFF.

J is TRBJ2-1 and V is TRBV6-2 or TRBV6-3; TCRdb names TRBD2, which stays unverified in the absence of DNA. The CDR3 spans 15 residues. Germline V gene sequence: CDR1 MNHEY, CDR2 SVGEGT. CDR3 sequence: CAPLRGGRAVDEQFF.

The chain has TRBV20-1 and TRBJ2-4; lacking DNA, the TRBD1 call made by TCRdb goes unchecked. Germline assignment: CDR1 DFQATT and CDR2 SNEGSKA (reference sequence). This CDR3 has 12 amino acids. The CDR3 here is CSAKLWGDIQYF.

The rearrangement uses TRBV7-2 and TRBJ2-3; TCRdb names TRBD2, which stays unverified in the absence of DNA. Germline V CDR1 and CDR2: SGHTA, FQGNSA. CDR3 length: 16 amino acids. The CDR3 sequence is CASSLGGTSGRWVQYF.

The chain carries TRBV20-1 and TRBJ2-3; TCRdb designates TRBD1, a call that cannot be tested without DNA. Germline-derived CDR1 and CDR2 are DFQATT and SNEGSKA (reference sequence). The CDR3 has 13 amino acids. The CDR3: CSASGTSEISQYF.

The chain carries TRBV5-1 and TRBJ2-1; TCRdb lists TRBD1, though no DNA is available to test this call. There are 15 residues in the CDR3. Looked up from germline, CDR1 is SGHRS and CDR2 is YFSETQ. The CDR3 loop is CASSLLGTEDNEQFF.

J is TRBJ2-1 and V is TRBV7-2; TCRdb proposes TRBD2, but this gene call is untestable without DNA. Per the germline V gene, CDR1 is SGHTA and CDR2 is FQGNSA. The CDR3 loop spans 14 amino acids. CDR3 sequence: CASSTGQAGVLQFF.

CDR3 loop: CASSQAGPEAFF. V gene TRBV4-1 combines with J gene TRBJ1-1. Germline loops: CDR1 MGHRA, CDR2 YSYEKL. The CDR3 runs 12 residues.

The CDR3: CAIGERREKLFF. The rearrangement links TRBV10-3 to TRBJ1-4. The CDR3 contains 12 residues. From germline, CDR1 is ENHRY and CDR2 SYGVKD.

The chain links TRBV24-1 to TRBJ2-2; TCRdb indicates TRBD1, and absent DNA this call remains unverified. The length of the CDR3 is 18 residues. Germline V gene lookup returns CDR1 KGHDR and CDR2 SFDVKD. CDR3 residues: CATSDPLAGTGGTGELFF.

This chain connects TRBV3-1 to TRBJ2-3; TCRdb selects TRBD2, and the lack of DNA leaves this call unchecked. CDR3 length equals 16 residues. Germline V lookup: CDR1 LGHDT, CDR2 YNNKEL (reference sequence). This CDR3 reads CASSQFGGDSTDTQYF.

V is TRBV29-1 and J is TRBJ2-7. This CDR3 region has 14 residues. Germline CDR1 SQVTM, CDR2 ANQGSEA. The CDR3 sequence is CSVGSRGIVHEQYF.

V gene TRBV12-3 or TRBV12-4 combines with J gene TRBJ2-3; TCRdb proposes TRBD2, but this gene call is untestable without DNA. CDR3 size: 15 residues. CDR3 sequence reads: CASSHPGLAGDTQYF.

CDR3 residues: CASSPGTSRNIQYF. The chain links TRBV5-1 to TRBJ2-4; TCRdb designates TRBD2, a call that cannot be tested without DNA. CDR1 is SGHRS and CDR2 is YFSETQ in the germline V gene. The CDR3 is 14 amino acids.

The chain recombines TRBV5-1 with TRBJ2-7; TCRdb reports TRBD1, a call that lacks DNA to check it against. The CDR3 contains 15 residues. CDR1 is SGHRS and CDR2 is YFSETQ in the germline V gene. CDR3 in amino acids: CASSLRDPNSYEQYF. The variable domain in full, completed from reference TRBV5-1 and TRBJ2-7, reads KAGVTQTPRYLIKTRGQQVTLSCSPISGHRSVSWYQQTPGQGLQFLFEYFSETQRNKGNFPGRFSGRQFSNSRSEMNVSTLELGDSALYLCASSLRDPNSYEQYFGPGTRLTVT.

The rearrangement uses TRBV7-2 and TRBJ2-3. The length of the CDR3 is 13 residues. Germline CDR1 is SGHTA and CDR2 is FQGNSA. CDR3 in amino acids: CASSSNWGDTQYF.

This CDR3 is CASSLGQGSSNTGELFF. V and J are TRBV7-9 and TRBJ2-2; TCRdb reports TRBD1, a call that lacks DNA to check it against. Per germline, CDR1 SEHNR and CDR2 FQNEAQ (reference sequence). The CDR3 is 17 residues long.

This chain connects TRBV6-5 to TRBJ1-2; TCRdb reports TRBD1, a call that lacks DNA to check it against. The germline CDR1 and CDR2 sequences are MNHEY and SVGAGI. The CDR3 has 13 residues. This chain's CDR3 is CASRDRVIYGYTF.

Here the CDR3 reads CASSPRASGQYNEQFF. The gene calls are TRBV18 and TRBJ2-1; there is no DNA to check the TCRdb D call of TRBD2. In germline, CDR1 is KGHSH, CDR2 LQKENI. This CDR3 spans 16 amino acids. Based on the CDR3 plus reference TRBV18 and TRBJ2-1, the full variable domain is NAGVMQNPRHLVRRRGQEARLRCSPMKGHSHVYWYRQLPEEGLKFMVYLQKENIIDESGMPKERFSAEFPKEGPSILRIQQVVRGDSAAYFCASSPRASGQYNEQFFGPGTRLTVL.

This sequence joins TRBV5-6 and TRBJ2-1; TCRdb designates TRBD1, a call that cannot be tested without DNA. This CDR3 spans 13 amino acids. Germline CDR1 SGHDT, CDR2 YYEEEE. The CDR3 here is CASSPVGGYEQFF.

The rearrangement uses TRBV20-1 and TRBJ1-5; TCRdb's D call, TRBD1, is unchecked because there is no DNA. This CDR3 is built from 14 residues. CDR1 DFQATT and CDR2 SNEGSKA come from the germline V gene (reference sequence). CDR3 amino acids: CSASGGGSNQPQHF.

This chain joins TRBV3-1 and TRBJ2-1; TCRdb gives TRBD2 as the D gene, but with no DNA this cannot be confirmed. This CDR3 comprises 14 residues. The V gene's germline CDR1 is LGHDT and CDR2 YNNKEL (reference sequence). The CDR3 protein is CASSQGLAMNEQFF.

The rearrangement links TRBV24-1 to TRBJ2-5. CDR1 KGHDR and CDR2 SFDVKD come from the germline V gene. The CDR3 covers 13 residues. CDR3 amino acids: CATSGYSQETQYF.

The chain links TRBV7-9 to TRBJ2-7; lacking DNA, the TRBD2 call made by TCRdb goes unchecked. CDR1 is SEHNR and CDR2 is FQNEAQ in the germline V gene (reference sequence). The CDR3 has 15 amino acids. The CDR3 sequence is CASSPWGEFSYEQYF.